What follows are 28 T cell receptor beta chains derived from one specimen sequenced in a study of shared clonotypes between healthy human individuals. The assay was immunoSEQ multiplex PCR, and TCRdb's table has in-frame clones only and misses some. Of about 490,000 clones listed, about 72% are singletons. Sequencing was performed on PBMCs. The source of these receptors is a middle-aged woman in good health. Some clones in this sample may be carry-over from other donors' samples.

The rearrangement uses TRBV9 and TRBJ2-7; TRBD1 matches at 8 bases. CDR1 and CDR2 (germline): SGDLS, YYNGEE. The CDR3 is 15 amino acids. V gave up 4 bases and J gave up 4 bases; unmatched junction bases: 10. CDR3 coding DNA: TGTGCCAGCAGCCCCCGACAGGGGCAGCAATACGAGCAGTACTTC. Translated: CASSPRQGQQYEQYF.

This clone showed up just once. This chain uses TRBV11-2 with TRBJ2-7; D uncertain. Deletions cut 1 base from V and 0 bases from J, with 7 bases between. Germline CDR1 SGHAT, CDR2 FQNNGV. The CDR3 runs 14 residues. Here the CDR3 DNA reads TGTGCCAGCAGCTTAGGCGCAGCCTCCTACGAGCAGTACTTC. The encoded protein is CASSLGAASYEQYF.

This clone was detected only a few times. This chain uses TRBV29-1 with TRBJ2-5; D is possibly TRBD2 (7 bases). Trimming pared 6 bases from V and 3 bases from J, leaving 23 bases between. From germline, CDR1 is SQVTM and CDR2 ANQGSEA. The CDR3 runs 16 residues. CDR3 coding DNA: TGCAGCGTCACAGTGGGAGGGGGTTCAGCCAAAGAGACCCAGTACTTC. Translating it yields CSVTVGGGSAKETQYF.

This rearrangement joins TRBV7-9 to TRBJ2-7; D is perhaps TRBD1 or TRBD2 (5 bases each). From germline, CDR1 is SEHNR and CDR2 FQNEAQ (reference sequence). The CDR3 spans 13 residues. Trimming took 5 bases from V and 4 from J, leaving 12 bases between them. CDR3 nucleotides: TGTGCCAGCAGCCACTTTGGGGGTTACGAGCAGTACTTC. It specifies CASSHFGGYEQYF.

V is TRBV5-6 and J is TRBJ2-7; the match to TRBD2 covers 9 bases. CDR1 is SGHDT, CDR2 YYEEEE, per germline. V gave up 3 bases and J gave up 4 bases; unmatched junction bases: 8. The CDR3 is 15 residues long. The CDR3: CASSSGASGNYEQYF. The CDR3 bases are TGTGCCAGCAGCTCTGGGGCTAGCGGGAATTACGAGCAGTACTTC.

The chain recombines TRBV28 with TRBJ2-1, with 16 bases lining up with TRBD2. V lost 4 bases to trimming and J lost 7 bases; unmatched junction nucleotides: 4. CDR3 length: 16 amino acids. Per germline, CDR1 MDHEN and CDR2 SYDVKM. The CDR3 protein is CASSSPGLAGGNEQFF. CDR3 bases: TGTGCCAGCAGTTCTCCGGGACTAGCGGGAGGGAATGAGCAGTTCTTC.

The chain combines TRBV2 with TRBJ1-2, with TRBD1 as a possible D gene (6 bases). V was pared by 4 bases and J by 0 bases, with 18 bases between. The CDR3 consists of 17 residues. Germline CDR1 SNHLY, CDR2 FYNNEI. CDR3 sequence (DNA): TGTGCCAGCAGTGGGGCAACAGGGCACGGAACTAACTATGGCTACACCTTC. This encodes CASSGATGHGTNYGYTF.

The gene calls are TRBV4-3 and TRBJ2-1; D is undetermined. Germline V gene lookup returns CDR1 LGHNA and CDR2 YSLEER. Between the trimmed V and J ends, which lost 1 base and 10 bases, there was a span of 14 bases. The CDR3 consists of 14 residues. This chain's CDR3 is CASSQALGLGEQFF. Written as DNA, the CDR3 is TGCGCCAGCAGCCAAGCGCTCGGCCTCGGGGAGCAGTTCTTC.

With regard to this clone: A read error may explain this, as a much larger clone is one base away. In the same sample, other DNA sequences code for this CDR3. This chain connects TRBV5-1 to TRBJ2-1, with D possibly matching TRBD1 (6 bases). Germline V gene lookup returns CDR1 SGHRS and CDR2 YFSETQ. V was cut by 1 base and J by 0 bases, with 8 bases left in between. The CDR3 length is 15 residues. The chain's CDR3 is CASSLQGSSYNEQFF. The CDR3 DNA reads as TGCGCCAGCAGCTTGCAGGGGAGCTCCTACAATGAGCAGTTCTTC.

This sequence joins TRBV27 and TRBJ2-1; TRBD2 matches at 12 bases. The CDR3 covers 15 residues. The V gene end was trimmed by 6 bases and the J gene end by 3 bases; junction bases not matched to a gene: 3. Germline V lookup: CDR1 MNHEY, CDR2 SMNVEV (reference sequence). The CDR3 DNA reads TGTGCCAGCAGAACTAGCGGGAGGCTCTACAATGAGCAGTTCTTC. Translation gives CASRTSGRLYNEQFF.

The chain joins TRBV5-4 to TRBJ2-2, with D tentatively TRBD1 (5 bases). The V and J ends lost 2 bases and 5 bases respectively, with 7 bases between them. The CDR3 length is 13 residues. Germline V gene data show CDR1 as SGHNT and CDR2 as YYREEE (reference sequence). CDR3 bases: TGTGCCAGCAGCTTCGACAGAACCGGGGAGCTGTTTTTT. Protein product: CASSFDRTGELFF.

The CDR3 DNA reads as TGCGCCAGCAAGGGACTAGCGGGACCCTACGAGCAGTACTTC. Protein: CASKGLAGPYEQYF. The V gene is TRBV10-2, the J gene TRBJ2-7; 13 bases are a match to TRBD2. The CDR3 is 14 residues long. Germline-derived CDR1 and CDR2 are WSHSY and SAAADI. V lost 7 bases, J lost 2 bases, and 2 bases stayed unmatched.

This clone was seen repeatedly, ten times or more. The gene calls are TRBV14 and TRBJ2-7, with 9 bases fitting TRBD2. The germline V gene has CDR1 SGHDN and CDR2 FVKESK. CDR3 length: 17 residues. After removal of 0 bases from V and 2 bases from J, the junction contained 8 bases not matched to a gene. The CDR3 spells CASSQEERASGTYEQYF. CDR3 nucleotides: TGTGCCAGCAGCCAAGAAGAAAGGGCTAGCGGGACCTACGAGCAGTACTTC.

The CDR3, as DNA: TGCAGCGTTGAAGATCGCAGGACAGCCTCTGGGGCCAACGTCCTGACTTTC. Translating gives CSVEDRRTASGANVLTF. The chain links TRBV29-1 to TRBJ2-6; a weak D match, TRBD1 (6 bases). CDR1 SQVTM and CDR2 ANQGSEA come from the germline V gene. Trimming pared 0 bases from V and 0 bases from J, leaving 12 bases between. The CDR3 runs 17 residues.

This chain joins TRBV5-1 and TRBJ1-4, with D perhaps TRBD1 (5 bases). The CDR3 extends over 15 amino acids. CDR1 SGHRS and CDR2 YFSETQ come from the germline V gene. The ends were cut back, 0 bases at V and 3 bases at J, with 9 bases in the middle. CDR3 in DNA: TGCGCCAGCAGCTTGGGGGGCGCAGCTAATGAAAAACTGTTTTTT. Its translation is CASSLGGAANEKLFF.

This clone was found many times. This chain joins TRBV7-6 and TRBJ2-7; the D gene could be TRBD1 or TRBD2 (5 bases each). From germline, CDR1 is SGHVS and CDR2 FNYEAQ. The CDR3 runs 14 residues. V gave up 2 bases and J gave up 2 bases, with 10 bases separating them. The chain's CDR3 is CASSLNGAAYEQYF. For the CDR3, the DNA is TGTGCCAGCAGCTTAAACGGGGCCGCCTACGAGCAGTACTTC.

The chain links TRBV30 to TRBJ2-3, with TRBD1 matching over 8 bases. The CDR3 runs 14 residues. Trimming took 2 bases from V and 3 from J; bases not matched to a gene: 4. Germline V gives CDR1 GTSNPN, CDR2 SVGIG (reference sequence). The CDR3 DNA sequence: TGTGCCTGGAGTTCGGGACAGGCGACAGATACGCAGTATTTT. Residues: CAWSSGQATDTQYF.

V gene TRBV19 combines with J gene TRBJ1-1; TRBD1 agrees at 8 bases. Losses at the gene ends were 3 bases for V and 8 bases for J; bases not matched to a gene: 11. Looked up from germline, CDR1 is LNHDA and CDR2 is SQIVND (reference sequence). The CDR3 sequence is 15 residues long. CDR3 nucleotide sequence: TGTGCCAGTAGTATGCCCCCGGGACAGGTTAAAGAAGCTTTCTTT. Translated: CASSMPPGQVKEAFF.

V usage is TRBV5-4 and J usage is TRBJ2-3; 8 bases line up with TRBD1. CDR3 size: 15 residues. V gave up 2 bases and J gave up 2 bases; unmatched junction bases: 4. Germline V gene sequence: CDR1 SGHNT, CDR2 YYREEE (reference sequence). CDR3 sequence: CASSFAGGNTDTQYF. As DNA, the CDR3 is TGTGCCAGCAGCTTTGCAGGGGGCAACACAGATACGCAGTATTTT.

This clone turned up a few times. The chain recombines TRBV4-1 with TRBJ2-7, with D hard to call. V lost 1 base, J lost 2 bases, and 12 bases lay in between. Germline CDR1 reads MGHRA; CDR2 reads YSYEKL. The length of the CDR3 is 15 residues. CDR3 DNA: TGCGCCAGCAGCCAAGTGGACGTCGGACCCTACGAGCAGTACTTC. It encodes CASSQVDVGPYEQYF.

The chain links TRBV5-6 to TRBJ2-7, with D possibly being TRBD1 (6 bases). This CDR3 has 11 amino acids. The V gene lost 4 bases and the J gene lost 6 bases, with 8 bases spanning the gap. In germline, CDR1 is SGHDT, CDR2 YYEEEE. CDR3 sequence (DNA): TGTGCCAGCAGCGGCAGGGGCGAGCAGTACTTC. Its translation: CASSGRGEQYF. The full variable domain, its missing parts supplied by reference TRBV5-6 and TRBJ2-7, is DAGVTQSPTHLIKTRGQQVTLRCSPKSGHDTVSWYQQALGQGPQFIFQYYEEEERQRGNFPDRFSGHQFPNYSSELNVNALLLGDSALYLCASSGRGEQYFGPGTRLTVT.

CDR3 loop: CASSLVGSTYEQYF. DNA for the CDR3: TGTGCCAGCAGCTTGGTGGGCAGCACCTACGAGCAGTACTTC. The genes are TRBV5-4 and TRBJ2-7; D unresolved. There are 14 residues in the CDR3. Trimming removed 0 bases at V and 2 bases at J, with 9 bases between. Germline V gene lookup returns CDR1 SGHNT and CDR2 YYREEE (reference sequence).

The chain has TRBV4-2 and TRBJ2-1; 9 nucleotides line up with TRBD2. V lost 3 bases to trimming and J lost 3 bases; unmatched junction nucleotides: 3. CDR3 length equals 15 residues. Germline loops: CDR1 LGHNA, CDR2 YNFKEQ. The CDR3 DNA sequence: TGTGCCAGCAGCCAGGCTAGCGGGATCTACAATGAGCAGTTCTTC. Translation gives CASSQASGIYNEQFF.

In its sample, this clone was seen once. The chain combines TRBV29-1 with TRBJ2-1, with a weak D call TRBD2 (6 bases). Trimming removed 2 bases at V and 0 bases at J, with 14 bases between. Germline lookup yields CDR1 SQVTM and CDR2 ANQGSEA. The CDR3 is made up of 16 amino acids. For the CDR3, the DNA is TGCAGCGTTGAAAGGGGCGGCGGGAACTCCTACAATGAGCAGTTCTTC. Encoded protein: CSVERGGGNSYNEQFF.

As concerns this clone: One base away lies a much larger clone, so this may be a sequencing read error. CDR3 residues: CASSQTSGSTDTQYF. For the CDR3, the DNA is TGTGCCAGCAGCCAGACTAGCGGGAGCACAGATACGCAGTATTTT. V usage is TRBV7-3 and J usage is TRBJ2-3; 10 nucleotides align to TRBD2. The CDR3 runs 15 residues. Germline V gives CDR1 SGHTA, CDR2 FQGTGA. The V segment lost 5 bases and the J segment 0 bases; nucleotides outside the gene matches: 2.

The J gene is TRBJ2-4, the V gene TRBV18, with 8 positions matching TRBD2. Trimming at V came to 1 base and at J to 8 bases, leaving 10 bases not matched to a gene. Germline values: CDR1 KGHSH, CDR2 LQKENI. The length of the CDR3 is 16 residues. The CDR3 DNA is TGTGCCAGCTCACCACGCATAGCGGGAACTAAAGACATTCAGTACTTC. This translates into CASSPRIAGTKDIQYF.

V usage is TRBV5-6 and J usage is TRBJ1-1; no clear D. Germline V gene data show CDR1 as SGHDT and CDR2 as YYEEEE. The CDR3 consists of 15 residues. The V end was cut by 2 bases, the J end by 1 base, with 12 bases between. CDR3 protein: CASSFGSGWNTEAFF. For the CDR3, the DNA is TGTGCCAGCAGCTTTGGTTCAGGATGGAACACTGAAGCTTTCTTT.

The chain recombines TRBV18 with TRBJ2-1; D perhaps matches TRBD1 (6 bases). With 8 bases removed from V and 3 bases from J, the gap between germline ends came to 11 bases. The germline V gene has CDR1 KGHSH and CDR2 LQKENI. CDR3 size: 13 residues. CDR3 nucleotide sequence: TGTGCCAGCGACAACAGGGACTACAATGAGCAGTTCTTC. Translated: CASDNRDYNEQFF.